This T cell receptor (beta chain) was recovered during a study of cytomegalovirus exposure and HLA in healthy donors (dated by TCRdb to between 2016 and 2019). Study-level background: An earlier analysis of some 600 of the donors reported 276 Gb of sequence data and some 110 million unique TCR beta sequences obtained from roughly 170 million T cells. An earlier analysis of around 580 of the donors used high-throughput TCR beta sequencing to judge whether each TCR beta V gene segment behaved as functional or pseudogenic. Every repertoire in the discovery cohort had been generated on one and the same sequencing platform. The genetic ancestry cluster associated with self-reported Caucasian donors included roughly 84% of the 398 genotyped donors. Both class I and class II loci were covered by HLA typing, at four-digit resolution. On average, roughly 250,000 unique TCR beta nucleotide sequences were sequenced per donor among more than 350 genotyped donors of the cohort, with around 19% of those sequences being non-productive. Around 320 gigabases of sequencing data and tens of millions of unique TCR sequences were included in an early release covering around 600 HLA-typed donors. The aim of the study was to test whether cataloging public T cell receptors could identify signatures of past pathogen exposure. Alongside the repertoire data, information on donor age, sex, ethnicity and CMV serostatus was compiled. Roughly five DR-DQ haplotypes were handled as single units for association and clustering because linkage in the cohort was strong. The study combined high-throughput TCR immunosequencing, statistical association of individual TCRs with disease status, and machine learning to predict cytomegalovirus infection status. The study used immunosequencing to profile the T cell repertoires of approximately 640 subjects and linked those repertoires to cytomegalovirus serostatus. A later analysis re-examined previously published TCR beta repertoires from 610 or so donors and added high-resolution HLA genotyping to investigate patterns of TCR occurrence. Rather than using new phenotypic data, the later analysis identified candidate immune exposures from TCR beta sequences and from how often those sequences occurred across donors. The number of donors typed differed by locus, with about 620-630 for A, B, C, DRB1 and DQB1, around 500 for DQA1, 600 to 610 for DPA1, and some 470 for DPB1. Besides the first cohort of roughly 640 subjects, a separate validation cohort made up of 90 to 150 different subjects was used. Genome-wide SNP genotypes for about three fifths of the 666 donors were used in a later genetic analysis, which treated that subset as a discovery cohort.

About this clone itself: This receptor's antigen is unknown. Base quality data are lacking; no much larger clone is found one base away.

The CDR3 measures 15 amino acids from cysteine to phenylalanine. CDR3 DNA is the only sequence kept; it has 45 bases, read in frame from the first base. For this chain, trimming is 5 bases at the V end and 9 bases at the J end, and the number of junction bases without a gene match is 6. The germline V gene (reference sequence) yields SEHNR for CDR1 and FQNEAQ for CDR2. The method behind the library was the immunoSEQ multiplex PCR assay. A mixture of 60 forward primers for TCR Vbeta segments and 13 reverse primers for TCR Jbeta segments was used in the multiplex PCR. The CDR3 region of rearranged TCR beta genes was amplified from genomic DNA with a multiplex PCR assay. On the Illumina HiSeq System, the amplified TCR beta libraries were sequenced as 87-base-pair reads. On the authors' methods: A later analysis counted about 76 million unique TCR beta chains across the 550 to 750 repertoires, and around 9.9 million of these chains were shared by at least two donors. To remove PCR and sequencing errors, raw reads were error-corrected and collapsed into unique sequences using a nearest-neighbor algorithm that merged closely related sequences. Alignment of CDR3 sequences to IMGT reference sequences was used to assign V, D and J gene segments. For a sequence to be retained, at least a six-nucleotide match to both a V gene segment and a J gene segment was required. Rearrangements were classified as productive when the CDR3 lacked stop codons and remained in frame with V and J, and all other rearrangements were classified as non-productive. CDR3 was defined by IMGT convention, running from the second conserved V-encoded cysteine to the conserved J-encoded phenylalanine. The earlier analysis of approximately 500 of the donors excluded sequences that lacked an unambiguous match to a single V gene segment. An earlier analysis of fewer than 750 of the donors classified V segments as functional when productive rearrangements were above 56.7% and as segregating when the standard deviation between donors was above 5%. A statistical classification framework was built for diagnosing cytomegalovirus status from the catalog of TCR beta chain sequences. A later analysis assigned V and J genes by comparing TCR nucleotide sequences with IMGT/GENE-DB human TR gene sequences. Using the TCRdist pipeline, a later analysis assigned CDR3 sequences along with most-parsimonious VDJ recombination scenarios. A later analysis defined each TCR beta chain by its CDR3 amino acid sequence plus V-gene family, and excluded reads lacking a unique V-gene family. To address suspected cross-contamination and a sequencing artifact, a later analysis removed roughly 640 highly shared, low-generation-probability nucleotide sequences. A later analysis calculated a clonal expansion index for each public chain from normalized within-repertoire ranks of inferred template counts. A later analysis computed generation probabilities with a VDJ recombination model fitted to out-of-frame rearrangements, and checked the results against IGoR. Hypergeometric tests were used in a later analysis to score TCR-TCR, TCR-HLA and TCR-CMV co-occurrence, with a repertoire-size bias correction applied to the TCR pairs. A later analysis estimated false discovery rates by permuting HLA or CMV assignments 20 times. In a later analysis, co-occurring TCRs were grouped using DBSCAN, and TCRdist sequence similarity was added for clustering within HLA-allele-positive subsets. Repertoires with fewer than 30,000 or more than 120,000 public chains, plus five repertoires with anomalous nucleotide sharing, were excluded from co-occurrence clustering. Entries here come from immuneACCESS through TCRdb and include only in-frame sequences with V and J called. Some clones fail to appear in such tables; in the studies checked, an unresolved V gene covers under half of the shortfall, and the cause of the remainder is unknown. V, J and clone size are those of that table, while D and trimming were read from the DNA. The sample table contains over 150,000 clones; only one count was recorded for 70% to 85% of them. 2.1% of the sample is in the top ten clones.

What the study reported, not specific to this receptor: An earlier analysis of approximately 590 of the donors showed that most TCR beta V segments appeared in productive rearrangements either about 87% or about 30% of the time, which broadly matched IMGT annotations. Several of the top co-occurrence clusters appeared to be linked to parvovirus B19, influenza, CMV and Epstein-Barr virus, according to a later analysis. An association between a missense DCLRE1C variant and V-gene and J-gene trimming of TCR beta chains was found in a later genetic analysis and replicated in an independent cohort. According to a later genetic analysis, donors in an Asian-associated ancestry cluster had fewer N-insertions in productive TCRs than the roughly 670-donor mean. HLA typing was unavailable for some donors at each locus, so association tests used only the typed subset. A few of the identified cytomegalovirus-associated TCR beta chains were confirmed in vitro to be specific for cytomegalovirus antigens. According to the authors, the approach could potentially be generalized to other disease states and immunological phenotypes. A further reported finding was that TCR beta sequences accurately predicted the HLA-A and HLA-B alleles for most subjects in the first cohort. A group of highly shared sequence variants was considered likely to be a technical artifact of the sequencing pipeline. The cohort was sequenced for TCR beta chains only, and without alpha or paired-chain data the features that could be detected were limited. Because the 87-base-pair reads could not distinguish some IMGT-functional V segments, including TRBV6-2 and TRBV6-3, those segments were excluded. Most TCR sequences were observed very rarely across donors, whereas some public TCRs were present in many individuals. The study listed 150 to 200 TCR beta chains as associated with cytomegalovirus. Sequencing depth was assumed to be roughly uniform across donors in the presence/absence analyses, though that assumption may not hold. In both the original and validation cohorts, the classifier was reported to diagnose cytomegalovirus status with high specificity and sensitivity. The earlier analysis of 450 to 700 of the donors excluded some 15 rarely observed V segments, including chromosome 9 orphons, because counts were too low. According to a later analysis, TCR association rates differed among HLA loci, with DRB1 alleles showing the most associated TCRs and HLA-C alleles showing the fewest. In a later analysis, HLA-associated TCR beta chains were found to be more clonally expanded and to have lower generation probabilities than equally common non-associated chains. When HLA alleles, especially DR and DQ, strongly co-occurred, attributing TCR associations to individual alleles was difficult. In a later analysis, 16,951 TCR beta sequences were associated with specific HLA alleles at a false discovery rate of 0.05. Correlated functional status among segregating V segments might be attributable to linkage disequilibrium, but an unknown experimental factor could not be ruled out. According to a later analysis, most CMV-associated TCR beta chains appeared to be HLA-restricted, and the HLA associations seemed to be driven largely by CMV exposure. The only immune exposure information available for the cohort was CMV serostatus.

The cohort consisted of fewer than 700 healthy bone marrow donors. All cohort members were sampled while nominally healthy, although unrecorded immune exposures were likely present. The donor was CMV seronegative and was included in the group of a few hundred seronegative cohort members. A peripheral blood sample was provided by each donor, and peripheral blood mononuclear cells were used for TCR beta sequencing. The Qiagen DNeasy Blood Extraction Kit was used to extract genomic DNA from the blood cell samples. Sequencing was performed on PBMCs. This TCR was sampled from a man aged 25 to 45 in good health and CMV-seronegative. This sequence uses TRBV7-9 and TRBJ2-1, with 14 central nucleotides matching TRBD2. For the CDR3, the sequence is CASSPRTSGGCEQFF. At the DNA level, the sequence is TGTGCCAGCAGCCCACGGACTAGCGGGGGGTGTGAGCAGTTCTTC.